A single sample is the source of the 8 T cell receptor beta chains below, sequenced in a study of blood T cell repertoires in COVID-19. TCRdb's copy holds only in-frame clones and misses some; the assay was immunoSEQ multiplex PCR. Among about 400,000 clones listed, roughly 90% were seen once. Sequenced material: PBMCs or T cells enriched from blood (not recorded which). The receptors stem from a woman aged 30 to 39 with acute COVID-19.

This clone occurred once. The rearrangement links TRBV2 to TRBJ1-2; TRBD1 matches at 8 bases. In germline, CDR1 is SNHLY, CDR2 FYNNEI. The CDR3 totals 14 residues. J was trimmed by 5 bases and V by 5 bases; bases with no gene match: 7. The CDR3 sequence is CASSQTGAGYGYTF. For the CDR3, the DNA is TGTGCCAGCAGTCAGACAGGGGCAGGGTATGGCTACACCTTC.

The DNA of the CDR3 is TGTGCCAGCAGCCGACAGGGGAGTTTAGGGACAGATACGCAGTATTTT. Residues: CASSRQGSLGTDTQYF. This rearrangement joins TRBV5-5 to TRBJ2-3, with 8 bases matching TRBD1. The germline gives CDR1 SGHKS, CDR2 YYEKEE (reference sequence). The CDR3 covers 16 residues. The junction had 10 bases not matched to a gene; V was cut back by 4 bases and J by 3 bases.

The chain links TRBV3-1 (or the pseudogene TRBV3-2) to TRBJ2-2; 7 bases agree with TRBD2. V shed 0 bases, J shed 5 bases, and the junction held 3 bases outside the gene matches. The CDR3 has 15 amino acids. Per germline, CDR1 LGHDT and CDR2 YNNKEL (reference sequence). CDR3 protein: CASSQDWGGTGELFF. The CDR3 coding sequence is TGTGCCAGCAGCCAAGATTGGGGAGGGACCGGGGAGCTGTTTTTT.

The CDR3 protein is CATRSVTEAFF. The CDR3, as DNA: TGTGCCACCCGCAGCGTCACTGAAGCTTTCTTT. J is TRBJ1-1 and V is TRBV19; D uncertain. The V gene lost 10 bases and the J gene lost 4 bases, with 10 bases spanning the gap. This CDR3 spans 11 amino acids. CDR1 LNHDA and CDR2 SQIVND come from the germline V gene (reference sequence).

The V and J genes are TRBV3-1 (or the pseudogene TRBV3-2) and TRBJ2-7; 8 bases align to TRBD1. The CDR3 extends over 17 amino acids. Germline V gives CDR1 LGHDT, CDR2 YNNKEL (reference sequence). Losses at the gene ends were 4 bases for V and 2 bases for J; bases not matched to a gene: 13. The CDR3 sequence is CASSPNPGTGETYEQYF. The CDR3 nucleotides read TGTGCCAGCAGCCCGAACCCCGGGACAGGAGAGACCTACGAGCAGTACTTC.

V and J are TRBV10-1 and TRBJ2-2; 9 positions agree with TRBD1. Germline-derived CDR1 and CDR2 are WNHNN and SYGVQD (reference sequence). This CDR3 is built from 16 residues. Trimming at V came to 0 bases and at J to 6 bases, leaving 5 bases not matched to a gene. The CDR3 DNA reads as TGCGCCAGCAGTGAGTCAGGGACAGGGAAGTCCGGGGAGCTGTTTTTT. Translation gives CASSESGTGKSGELFF.

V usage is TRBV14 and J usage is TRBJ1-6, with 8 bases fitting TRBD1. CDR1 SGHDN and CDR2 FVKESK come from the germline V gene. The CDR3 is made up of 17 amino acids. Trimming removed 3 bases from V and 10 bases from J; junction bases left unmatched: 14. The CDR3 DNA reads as TGTGCCAGCAGCCATAGGGGTGCAGGGGGCTCTAGATCACCCCTCCACTTT. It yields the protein CASSHRGAGGSRSPLHF.

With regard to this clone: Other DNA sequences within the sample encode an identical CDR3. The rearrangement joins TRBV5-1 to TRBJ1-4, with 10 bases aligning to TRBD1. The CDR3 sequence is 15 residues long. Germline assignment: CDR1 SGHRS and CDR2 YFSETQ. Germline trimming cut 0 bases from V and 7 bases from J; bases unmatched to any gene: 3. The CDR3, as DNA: TGCGCCAGCAGCTTGGGGGGACAGGGGTCTGAAAAACTGTTTTTT. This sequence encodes CASSLGGQGSEKLFF. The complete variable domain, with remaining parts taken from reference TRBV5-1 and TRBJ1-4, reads KAGVTQTPRYLIKTRGQQVTLSCSPISGHRSVSWYQQTPGQGLQFLFEYFSETQRNKGNFPGRFSGRQFSNSRSEMNVSTLELGDSALYLCASSLGGQGSEKLFFGSGTQLSVL.